These 6 T cell receptor beta chains were sequenced from one sample in a study of human T cells and chemical hapten exposure. Specified time point: patch test 1, 2 weeks after DPC sensitization. The treatment: therapeutic diphenylcyclopropenone sensitization with weekly scalp DPC. TCRdb reprocessed the RACE reads with MiXCR, giving one entry per CDR3 protein. This table holds tens of thousands of distinct CDR3 sequences, around 9.3% found once. The sequences come from whole blood, collected in connection with sensitization to the hapten diphenylcyclopropenone (DPC). The receptors were gathered from a woman aged 40-49 years with alopecia areata. Some clones in this sample may be carry-over from other donors' samples.

This clonotype was observed a handful of times. The V gene is TRBV3-1, the J gene TRBJ2-7; the match to TRBD2 covers 7 bases. The CDR3 contains 14 residues. Unmatched junction bases numbered 1, after V lost 1 base and J lost 1 base. CDR1 and CDR2 from the germline V gene are LGHDT and YNNKEL (reference sequence). This chain's CDR3 is CASSQAGGSYEQYF. In DNA, the CDR3 is TGTGCCAGCAGCCAAGCGGGGGGTTCCTACGAGCAGTACTTC.

This clonotype was found a few times. This chain joins TRBV9 and TRBJ1-1; 8 nucleotides agree with TRBD1. V shed 4 bases and J 6 bases; nucleotides not matched to a gene: 11. In germline, CDR1 is SGDLS, CDR2 YYNGEE. The CDR3 is 15 residues long. In DNA form, the CDR3 reads TGTGCCAGCAGCACTGCGGACAGGGCGCACTCTGAAGCTTTCTTT. This encodes CASSTADRAHSEAFF.

This clonotype was seen repeatedly, ten times or more. The chain combines TRBV20-1 with TRBJ1-4; TRBD1 aligns across 10 bases. The CDR3 extends over 15 amino acids. Germline V gene lookup returns CDR1 DFQATT and CDR2 SNEGSKA (reference sequence). J was trimmed by 8 bases and V by 5 bases; bases with no gene match: 11. The CDR3: CSAESSTGGREKLFF. For the CDR3, the DNA is TGCAGTGCTGAGAGTTCGACAGGGGGCAGAGAAAAACTGTTTTTT.

The table lists this clonotype with a few counts. This chain links TRBV5-1 with TRBJ1-2; perhaps TRBD1 as D (5 bases). The V and J ends lost 3 bases and 4 bases respectively, with 13 bases between them. The length of the CDR3 is 14 residues. Per germline, CDR1 SGHRS and CDR2 YFSETQ. The CDR3 nucleotides read TGCGCCAGCAGCTCGACAGAATGGGGCTATGGCTACACCTTC. Translating gives CASSSTEWGYGYTF.

This clonotype has a count of ten or more. The J gene is TRBJ2-2, the V gene TRBV7-3; TRBD2 agrees at 9 bases. V lost 4 bases, J lost 6 bases, and 6 bases stayed unmatched. The CDR3 loop spans 15 amino acids. CDR1 is SGHTA and CDR2 is FQGTGA in the germline V gene. The CDR3 here is CASSSSGGPAGELFF. The CDR3 bases are TGTGCCAGCAGCTCCAGCGGGGGGCCCGCCGGGGAGCTGTTTTTT. Complete variable domain (other parts from reference TRBV7-3 and TRBJ2-2): GAGVSQTPSNKVTEKGKYVELRCDPISGHTALYWYRQSLGQGPEFLIYFQGTGAADDSGLPNDRFFAVRPEGSVSTLKIQRTERGDSAVYLCASSSSGGPAGELFFGEGSRLTVL.

This clonotype has ten or more counts. The gene calls are TRBV9 and TRBJ2-3; 14 bases map to TRBD2. CDR3 length: 17 amino acids. V shed 0 bases, J shed 5 bases, and the junction held 5 bases outside the gene matches. The germline CDR1 and CDR2 sequences are SGDLS and YYNGEE. CDR3 residues: CASSVEGLAGGGDTQYF. DNA of the CDR3: TGTGCCAGCAGCGTAGAAGGACTAGCGGGGGGAGGAGATACGCAGTATTTT. The whole variable domain, filled in from reference TRBV9 and TRBJ2-3, reads DSGVTQTPKHLITATGQRVTLRCSPRSGDLSVYWYQQSLDQGLQFLIQYYNGEERAKGNILERFSAQQFPDLHSELNLSSLELGDSALYFCASSVEGLAGGGDTQYFGPGTRLTVL.